Below are 16 T cell receptor beta chains sequenced from a single sample in a study of early T cells in non-severe SARS-CoV-2 infection. TCRdb called the 5' RACE reads again in MiXCR, with one record for every CDR3 protein. The repertoire includes approximately 56,000 distinct CDR3 sequences, roughly 10% of them detected once, and 6.5% sits in the top ten. Sequencing input: whole blood. These receptors all come from an adult who was a healthcare worker with PCR-confirmed SARS-CoV-2 infection or an uninfected control (not recorded which).

This clonotype was picked up many times. The chain couples TRBV7-6 to TRBJ2-1; D is possibly TRBD2 (5 bases). V dropped 3 bases and J dropped 9 bases, with 15 bases sitting between them. The CDR3 length is 14 residues. CDR1 is SGHVS, CDR2 FNYEAQ, per germline. CDR3 sequence (DNA): TGTGCCAGCAGCTTGGACTGGGGATCGGTTGAGCAGTTCTTC. Residues: CASSLDWGSVEQFF. The variable domain in full, with the rest retrieved from reference TRBV7-6 and TRBJ2-1, is GAGVSQSPRYKVTKRGQDVALRCDPISGHVSLYWYRQALGQGPEFLTYFNYEAQQDKSGLPNDRFSAERPEGSISTLTIQRTEQRDSAMYRCASSLDWGSVEQFFGPGTRLTVL.

This clonotype occurred a few times. The genes are TRBV27 and TRBJ2-3; perhaps TRBD2 as D (8 bases). The V gene's germline CDR1 is MNHEY and CDR2 SMNVEV (reference sequence). The germline V and J ends were trimmed by 7 bases and 4 bases, with 21 bases remaining between them. The CDR3 loop spans 16 amino acids. The CDR3: CASTQSGLGGADTQYF. The CDR3 DNA follows: TGTGCCAGCACCCAATCGGGACTAGGGGGCGCAGATACGCAGTATTTT.

This clonotype was detected many times. The chain combines TRBV7-2 with TRBJ2-7; D remains unclear. The CDR3 covers 14 residues. CDR1 is SGHTA, CDR2 FQGNSA, per germline. With 7 bases removed from V and 4 bases from J, the gap between germline ends came to 17 bases. The CDR3 coding sequence is TGTGCCAGCACTTGGACCCCCAATTCTTACGAGCAGTACTTC. Translated: CASTWTPNSYEQYF. The variable domain in full, completed from reference TRBV7-2 and TRBJ2-7, reads GAGVSQSPSNKVTEKGKDVELRCDPISGHTALYWYRQSLGQGLEFLIYFQGNSAPDKSGLPSDRFSAERTGGSVSTLTIQRTQQEDSAVYLCASTWTPNSYEQYFGPGTRLTVT.

This clonotype appeared many times. The chain recombines TRBV4-2 with TRBJ1-1, with TRBD1 identical over 11 bases. The germline gives CDR1 LGHNA, CDR2 YNFKEQ. CDR3 length equals 15 residues. Trimming removed 2 bases from V and 3 bases from J; junction bases left unmatched: 2. Written as DNA, the CDR3 is TGTGCCAGCAGCCAAAGGACAGGGGGCTACACTGAAGCTTTCTTT. This translates into CASSQRTGGYTEAFF.

This clonotype was recorded at least ten times. The rearrangement links TRBV5-1 to TRBJ1-1; D might be TRBD1 (6 bases). Germline CDR1 SGHRS, CDR2 YFSETQ. There are 15 residues in the CDR3. Trimming removed 4 bases at V and 5 bases at J, with 18 bases between. CDR3 sequence: CASSPVQGLGTEAFF. In DNA form, the CDR3 reads TGCGCCAGCAGCCCGGTGCAGGGGCTGGGGACTGAAGCTTTCTTT.

This clonotype has ten or more counts. The chain couples TRBV7-9 to TRBJ1-4, with unresolved D. Germline V CDR1 and CDR2: SEHNR, FQNEAQ (reference sequence). Trimming stripped 1 base from V and 0 bases from J, with 9 bases between. This CDR3 has 16 residues. The CDR3 is CASSLEGTTTNEKLFF. The CDR3 DNA follows: TGTGCCAGCAGCTTAGAGGGCACCACAACTAATGAAAAACTGTTTTTT.

This clonotype appeared many times. The genes are TRBV12-3 or TRBV12-4 and TRBJ2-7; the D call may be TRBD1 or TRBD2 (5 bases each). Trimming took 8 bases from V and 3 from J, leaving 14 bases between them. The CDR3 runs 13 residues. The CDR3 DNA is TGTGCCAGCCGCCGGGGCCTTTACTACGAGCAGTACTTC. Its protein product is CASRRGLYYEQYF.

This clonotype appeared a few times. The chain links TRBV29-1 to TRBJ2-7; 7 bases match TRBD2. This CDR3 is 14 amino acids long. The junction had 12 bases not matched to a gene; V was cut back by 7 bases and J by 3 bases. CDR1 is SQVTM, CDR2 ANQGSEA, per germline. The CDR3 DNA sequence: TGCAGCGCGATTCCGAGCGGGGCCCTCTACGAGCAGTACTTC. It codes for CSAIPSGALYEQYF.

The CDR3: CASSSRDLGDTQYF. DNA of the CDR3: TGTGCCAGCAGCTCCAGGGACTTGGGGGATACGCAGTATTTT. The chain joins TRBV7-3 to TRBJ2-3, with D perhaps matching TRBD2 (6 bases). Deletions cut 4 bases from V and 6 bases from J, with 14 bases between. This CDR3 contains 14 residues. The germline CDR1 and CDR2 sequences are SGHTA and FQGTGA.

This clonotype came up many times. An end of the junction differs from the germline gene, which may be a read error. V is TRBV7-7 and J is TRBJ2-5; D uncertain. The germline CDR1 and CDR2 sequences are SSHAT and FNYEAQ (reference sequence). This CDR3 region has 15 residues. CDR3 sequence: CASSPGTGLQETQYF. The DNA for the CDR3 is TGTGCTAGCAGTCCCGGTACCGGTCTACAAGAGACCCAGTACTTC.

Ten or more counts support this clonotype. The chain uses TRBV29-1 and TRBJ2-7, with 7 bases matching TRBD2. The CDR3 loop spans 14 amino acids. V lost 4 bases and J lost 5; bases outside the gene matches: 11. Germline CDR1 reads SQVTM; CDR2 reads ANQGSEA. The CDR3 is CSVAPGGVGNEQYF. The CDR3 bases are TGCAGCGTTGCTCCGGGAGGAGTTGGAAACGAGCAGTACTTC.

This clonotype was observed many times. The chain links TRBV6-5 to TRBJ1-1; the match to TRBD1 covers 7 bases. After removal of 6 bases from V and 1 base from J, the junction contained 5 bases not matched to a gene. This CDR3 comprises 14 residues. From germline, CDR1 is MNHEY and CDR2 SVGAGI. The CDR3 spells CASRPGQTNTEAFF. The CDR3 nucleotides read TGTGCCAGCAGGCCGGGACAGACGAACACTGAAGCTTTCTTT.

There are a few counts of this clonotype. The gene calls are TRBV7-9 and TRBJ1-1; D gene ambiguous. V was shortened by 3 bases and J by 5 bases, with 10 bases between the two germline ends. In germline, CDR1 is SEHNR, CDR2 FQNEAQ (reference sequence). There are 13 residues in the CDR3. The CDR3 DNA is TGTGCCAGCAGCTTCGTTGAAGATACTGAAGCTTTCTTT. It codes for CASSFVEDTEAFF. The entire variable domain, with the rest obtained from reference TRBV7-9 and TRBJ1-1, is as follows: DTGVSQNPRHKITKRGQNVTFRCDPISEHNRLYWYRQTLGQGPEFLTYFQNEAQLEKSRLLSDRFSAERPKGSFSTLEIQRTEQGDSAMYLCASSFVEDTEAFFGQGTRLTVV.

This clonotype was detected ten times or more. The chain carries TRBV3-1 and TRBJ1-5, with no clear D. In germline, CDR1 is LGHDT, CDR2 YNNKEL (reference sequence). Trimming left V 5 bases short and J 3 bases short, with 11 bases between. This CDR3 spans 14 amino acids. This CDR3 is CASSLGVYNQPQHF. The CDR3 nucleotides read TGTGCCAGCAGCTTGGGAGTGTACAATCAGCCCCAGCATTTT.

The chain has TRBV6-1 and TRBJ1-5; the match to TRBD1 covers 7 bases. The germline CDR1 and CDR2 sequences are MNHNS and SASEGT. This CDR3 is 14 amino acids long. V shed 7 bases and J 6 bases; nucleotides not matched to a gene: 9. The DNA for the CDR3 is TGTGCCAGCATCGGGGGTTGGGACAGTCAGCCCCAGCATTTT. This codes for CASIGGWDSQPQHF.

This clonotype occurred many times. The genes are TRBV10-3 and TRBJ1-1, with D unclear. The V end was cut by 10 bases, the J end by 5 bases, with 20 bases between. This CDR3 is 14 amino acids long. CDR1 is ENHRY and CDR2 is SYGVKD in the germline V gene. This chain's CDR3 is CATAQGRRETEAFF. CDR3 DNA: TGTGCCACCGCCCAAGGGAGGAGGGAAACTGAAGCTTTCTTT.